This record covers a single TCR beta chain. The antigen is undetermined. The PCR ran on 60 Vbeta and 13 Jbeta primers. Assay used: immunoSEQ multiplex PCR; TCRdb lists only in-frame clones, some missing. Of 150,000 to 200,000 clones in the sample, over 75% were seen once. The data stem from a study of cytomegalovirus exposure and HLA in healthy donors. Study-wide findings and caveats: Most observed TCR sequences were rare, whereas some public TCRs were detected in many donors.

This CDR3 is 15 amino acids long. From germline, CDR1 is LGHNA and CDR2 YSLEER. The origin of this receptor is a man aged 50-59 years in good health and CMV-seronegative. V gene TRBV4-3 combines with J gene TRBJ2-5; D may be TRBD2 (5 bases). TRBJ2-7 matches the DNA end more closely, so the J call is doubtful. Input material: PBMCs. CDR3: CASSQARVGSYEQYF. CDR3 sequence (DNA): TGCGCCAGCAGCCAAGCCCGCGTTGGGAGCTACGAGCAGTACTTC.